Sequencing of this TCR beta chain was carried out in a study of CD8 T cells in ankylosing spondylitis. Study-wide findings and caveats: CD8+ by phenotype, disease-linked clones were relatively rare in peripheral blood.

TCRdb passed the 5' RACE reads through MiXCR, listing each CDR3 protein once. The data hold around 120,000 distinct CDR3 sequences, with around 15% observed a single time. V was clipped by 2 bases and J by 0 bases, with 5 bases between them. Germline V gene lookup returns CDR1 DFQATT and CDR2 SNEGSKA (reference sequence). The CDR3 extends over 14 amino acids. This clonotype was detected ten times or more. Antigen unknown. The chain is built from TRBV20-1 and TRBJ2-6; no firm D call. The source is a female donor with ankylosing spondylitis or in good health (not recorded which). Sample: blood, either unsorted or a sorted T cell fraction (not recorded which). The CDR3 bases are TGCAGTGCTAGACCATTCTCTGGGGCCAACGTCCTGACTTTC. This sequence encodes CSARPFSGANVLTF.